The rows below give T cell receptor beta chains drawn from one sample of a study of T cells after yellow fever vaccination. From the 5' RACE reads, TCRdb called clonotypes with MiXCR, one entry per CDR3 protein. The table includes 170,000 or so distinct CDR3 sequences, approximately 6.2% detected once. This specimen was CD4+ T cells sorted from PBMCs, taken on the day of the first yellow fever vaccination. Receptors were obtained from a man in his late teens or twenties who received the YFV17D yellow fever vaccine. CDR3s include the opening cysteine and the closing phenylalanine or tryptophan. Each record gives: clone size, D gene, V gene, J gene, CDR3 length, CDR3 DNA, CDR3 protein. D genes are given only for firm matches. The listing skips clone size in some rows; elsewhere it reads once, few, many or a size class.

size: few; D: .; V: TRBV10-3; J: TRBJ1-6; length: 13; DNA: TGTGCTACGACCCGGGCCCTTCCTTCACCCCTCCACTTT; CDR3: CATTRALPSPLHF
size: .; D: .; V: TRBV5-1; J: TRBJ2-5; length: 14; DNA: TGCGCCAGCACCTCGACAGGACTACAAGAGACCCAGTACTTC; CDR3: CASTSTGLQETQYF
size: many; D: TRBD1; V: TRBV7-3; J: TRBJ2-1; length: 17; DNA: TGTGCCAGCAGCAGAACCGCGGGACAGGGGAGGTACAATGAGCAGTTCTTC; CDR3: CASSRTAGQGRYNEQFF
size: many; D: .; V: TRBV5-1; J: TRBJ2-7; length: 15; DNA: TGCGCCAGCAGCTTACAACCTGGTGGGACCTACGAGCAGTACTTC; CDR3: CASSLQPGGTYEQYF
size: medium-sized; D: .; V: TRBV7-9; J: TRBJ1-2; length: 12; DNA: TGTGCCAGCAGCGAACAAGTTTATGGCTACACCTTC; CDR3: CASSEQVYGYTF
size: .; D: .; V: TRBV18; J: TRBJ1-5; length: 15; DNA: TGTGCCAGCTCACCACAGCCACTTAGCAATCAGCCCCAGCATTTT; CDR3: CASSPQPLSNQPQHF
size: once; D: TRBD1; V: TRBV2; J: TRBJ1-1; length: 18; DNA: TGTGCCTGCATGAACAGTGGGAGGGGGCTGTTTTCGAACACTGAAGCTTTCTTT; CDR3: CACMNSGRGLFSNTEAFF
size: many; D: TRBD1; V: TRBV11-2; J: TRBJ2-3; length: 18; DNA: TGTGCCAGCACTCGACCCCAAAGGGGACAGGGGCGTACAGATACGCAGTATTTT; CDR3: CASTRPQRGQGRTDTQYF
size: .; D: TRBD1; V: TRBV5-6; J: TRBJ1-3; length: 16; DNA: TGTGCCAGCAGCTTGTTGCAGGGGGAGGCTGGAAACACCATATATTTT; CDR3: CASSLLQGEAGNTIYF
size: .; D: TRBD2; V: TRBV7-2; J: TRBJ2-5; length: 16; DNA: TGTGCCAGCAGCTTATATCTTAGCGGGGGTTGGGAGACCCAGTACTTC; CDR3: CASSLYLSGGWETQYF
size: medium-sized; D: TRBD1; V: TRBV12-3/TRBV12-4; J: TRBJ2-3; length: 16; DNA: TGTGCCAGCAGTTTATGGGGTGCAGGGGGCGCAGATACGCAGTATTTT; CDR3: CASSLWGAGGADTQYF
size: .; D: TRBD1; V: TRBV24-1; J: TRBJ2-3; length: 16; DNA: TGTGCCACCAGTGATGGGCGAACGACAGGGCTAGATACGCAGTATTTT; CDR3: CATSDGRTTGLDTQYF
size: many; D: .; V: TRBV5-1; J: TRBJ2-1; length: 16; DNA: TGCGCCAGCAGCTTGGCTTCCGGCGCCGACTACAATGAGCAGTTCTTC; CDR3: CASSLASGADYNEQFF
size: many; D: .; V: TRBV7-2; J: TRBJ2-1; length: 14; DNA: TGTGCCAGCAGCTTACTAAGTCCCTACAATGAGCAGTTCTTC; CDR3: CASSLLSPYNEQFF
size: many; D: TRBD2; V: TRBV25-1; J: TRBJ2-1; length: 16; DNA: TGTGCCAGCAGTGCCGACGCGGGGGGCCGAGACAATGAGCAGTTCTTC; CDR3: CASSADAGGRDNEQFF
size: few; D: TRBD2; V: TRBV6-5; J: TRBJ2-5; length: 16; DNA: TGTGCCAGCAGTCCCCCCGGACTAGCGGTCCAAGAGACCCAGTACTTC; CDR3: CASSPPGLAVQETQYF
size: many; D: .; V: TRBV20-1; J: TRBJ1-1; length: 13; DNA: TGCAGTGCAGGGGACGGCGTAGTCACTGAAGCTTTCTTT; CDR3: CSAGDGVVTEAFF
size: few; D: .; V: TRBV5-1; J: TRBJ2-2; length: 15; DNA: TGCGCCAGCAGCCTACCCGGGCCGTACACCGGGGAGCTGTTTTTT; CDR3: CASSLPGPYTGELFF
size: many; D: .; V: TRBV20-1; J: TRBJ2-5; length: 12; DNA: TGCAGTGCTTCTGGACCTGGGGAGACCCAGTACTTC; CDR3: CSASGPGETQYF
size: few; D: .; V: TRBV4-2; J: TRBJ1-1; length: 14; DNA: TGTGCCAGCAGCTCCGGACGGGACAACACTGAAGCTTTCTTT; CDR3: CASSSGRDNTEAFF
size: .; D: .; V: TRBV6-1; J: TRBJ1-5; length: 13; DNA: TGTGCCACTTCCCCGCGGACGAATCAGCCCCAGCATTTT; CDR3: CATSPRTNQPQHF
size: many; D: .; V: TRBV11-2; J: TRBJ2-3; length: 14; DNA: TGTGCCAGCAGCTTAAGAACTAACACAGATACGCAGTATTTT; CDR3: CASSLRTNTDTQYF
size: .; D: TRBD1; V: TRBV7-9; J: TRBJ1-3; length: 15; DNA: TGTGCCAGCAGCTTAGGGGACAGCTCTGGAAACACCATATATTTT; CDR3: CASSLGDSSGNTIYF
size: many; D: .; V: TRBV18; J: TRBJ2-7; length: 13; DNA: TGTGCCAGCTCACCATTAAGAGACTACGAGCAGTACTTC; CDR3: CASSPLRDYEQYF
size: .; D: TRBD2; V: TRBV4-1; J: TRBJ2-3; length: 18; DNA: TGCGCCAGCAGCCAAGAAGGGTGGGGCGGGGGGGCTGGAGATACGCAGTATTTT; CDR3: CASSQEGWGGGAGDTQYF
size: few; D: TRBD2; V: TRBV5-1; J: TRBJ2-1; length: 16; DNA: TGCGCCAGCAGCCCGGGGGGGACTAGCGGGATAGTTGAGCAGTTCTTC; CDR3: CASSPGGTSGIVEQFF
size: .; D: .; V: TRBV28; J: TRBJ1-5; length: 14; DNA: TGTGCCAGCAGTTTGATAGGGACGAATCAGCCCCAGCATTTT; CDR3: CASSLIGTNQPQHF
size: few; D: .; V: TRBV7-2; J: TRBJ2-4; length: 15; DNA: TGTGCCAGCAGCGGTACTAGGCTAGCCAAAAACATTCAGTACTTC; CDR3: CASSGTRLAKNIQYF
size: many; D: .; V: TRBV11-2; J: TRBJ1-2; length: 14; DNA: TGTGCCAGCAGCTTAGGTCTGGCTAACTATGGCTACACCTTC; CDR3: CASSLGLANYGYTF
size: many; D: TRBD1; V: TRBV5-4; J: TRBJ1-1; length: 13; DNA: TGTGCCAGCTTGGGACAGGCGAACACTGAAGCTTTCTTT; CDR3: CASLGQANTEAFF
size: many; D: TRBD1; V: TRBV7-3; J: TRBJ1-1; length: 13; DNA: TGTGCCAGCAGCACTCAGGGGGGGACTGAAGCTTTCTTT; CDR3: CASSTQGGTEAFF
size: many; D: .; V: TRBV4-1; J: TRBJ1-1; length: 14; DNA: TGCGCCAGCCGGGGCTTCTTACGGAACACTGAAGCTTTCTTT; CDR3: CASRGFLRNTEAFF
size: many; D: .; V: TRBV11-2; J: TRBJ2-5; length: 13; DNA: TGTGCCACCCAACGGGGTACCGAAGAGACCCAGTACTTC; CDR3: CATQRGTEETQYF
size: few; D: TRBD1; V: TRBV9; J: TRBJ2-1; length: 13; DNA: TGTGCCAGCAGCGACAGGGGCTCCGATGAGCAGTTCTTC; CDR3: CASSDRGSDEQFF
size: once; D: TRBD2; V: TRBV12-3/TRBV12-4; J: TRBJ2-1; length: 18; DNA: TGTGCCAGCAGTTTAGCGCTTTGGCGGGGGGGCGAGGTCGGTGAGCAGTTCTTC; CDR3: CASSLALWRGGEVGEQFF
size: few; D: TRBD1; V: TRBV6-1; J: TRBJ2-5; length: 15; DNA: TGTGCCAGCAGCACCGGGACAGGGGACCAAGAGACCCAGTACTTC; CDR3: CASSTGTGDQETQYF
size: many; D: TRBD2; V: TRBV20-1; J: TRBJ2-5; length: 15; DNA: TGCAGTGCTAGAGACCCTAGCGGGGGGGGAGAGACCCAGTACTTC; CDR3: CSARDPSGGGETQYF
size: many; D: TRBD1; V: TRBV5-1; J: TRBJ2-5; length: 14; DNA: TGCGCCAGCGGGACGACAGGGGGCGGCGAGACCCAGTACTTC; CDR3: CASGTTGGGETQYF
size: few; D: .; V: TRBV25-1; J: TRBJ2-7; length: 16; DNA: TGTGCCAGCAGCGACCCGGGTGGCCCGGGAATGAACGAGCAGTACTTC; CDR3: CASSDPGGPGMNEQYF
size: .; D: .; V: TRBV29-1; J: TRBJ2-4; length: 11; DNA: TGCAGCGTTGATGAGCAAAACATTCAGTACTTC; CDR3: CSVDEQNIQYF
size: few; D: .; V: TRBV20-1; J: TRBJ2-1; length: 14; DNA: TGCAGTGCTAGTCGGACCGGTCCCTACAATGAGCAGTTCTTC; CDR3: CSASRTGPYNEQFF
size: .; D: .; V: TRBV19; J: TRBJ2-3; length: 14; DNA: TGTGCCAGTAGCACCCAGGGGTCGACAGATACGCAGTATTTT; CDR3: CASSTQGSTDTQYF
size: many; D: .; V: TRBV5-1; J: TRBJ1-1; length: 14; DNA: TGCGCCAGCAGCTTCGACTCGGGGAACACTGAAGCTTTCTTT; CDR3: CASSFDSGNTEAFF
size: many; D: .; V: TRBV18; J: TRBJ1-1; length: 13; DNA: TGTGCCAGCTCACCCCTAATGAACACTGAAGCTTTCTTT; CDR3: CASSPLMNTEAFF